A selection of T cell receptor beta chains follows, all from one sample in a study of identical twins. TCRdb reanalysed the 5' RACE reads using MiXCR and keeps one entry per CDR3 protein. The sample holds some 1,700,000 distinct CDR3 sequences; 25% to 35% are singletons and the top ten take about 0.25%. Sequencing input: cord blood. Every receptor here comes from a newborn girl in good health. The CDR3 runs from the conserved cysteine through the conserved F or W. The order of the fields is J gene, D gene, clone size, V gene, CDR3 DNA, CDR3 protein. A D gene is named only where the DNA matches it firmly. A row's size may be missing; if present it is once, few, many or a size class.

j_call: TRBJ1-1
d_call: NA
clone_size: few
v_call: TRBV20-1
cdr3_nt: TGCAGTGCTAGAGGTGGGCGTGGGACTGAAGCTTTCTTT
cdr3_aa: CSARGGRGTEAFF

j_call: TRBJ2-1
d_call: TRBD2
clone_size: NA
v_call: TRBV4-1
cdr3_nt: TGCGCCAGCAACCAACCTATTAGCGGGAGAGAGTACAATGAGCAGTTCTTC
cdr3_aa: CASNQPISGREYNEQFF

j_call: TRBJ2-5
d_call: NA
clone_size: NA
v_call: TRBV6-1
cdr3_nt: TGTGCCAGCAGTGAAGGCACCGGCGGGCAAGAGACCCAGTACTTC
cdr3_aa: CASSEGTGGQETQYF

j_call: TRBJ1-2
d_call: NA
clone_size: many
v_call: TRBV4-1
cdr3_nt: TGCGCCAGCAGCCCCCCGTTGGCAGAGCCCTATGGCTACACCTTC
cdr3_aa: CASSPPLAEPYGYTF

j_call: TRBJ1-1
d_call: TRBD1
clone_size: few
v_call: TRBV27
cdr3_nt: TGTGCCAGCAGTTCGGGACAGGGACTGAACACTGAAGCTTTCTTT
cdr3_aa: CASSSGQGLNTEAFF

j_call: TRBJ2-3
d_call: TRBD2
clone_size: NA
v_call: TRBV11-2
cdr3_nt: TGTGCCAGCAGCCCCCTGGGGAGGGGCGCAGATACGCAGTATTTT
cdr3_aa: CASSPLGRGADTQYF

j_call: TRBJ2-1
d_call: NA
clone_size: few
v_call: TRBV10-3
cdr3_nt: TGTGCCATCAGTGGAACAGGTTCCAGCTCCTACAATGAGCAGTTCTTC
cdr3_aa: CAISGTGSSSYNEQFF

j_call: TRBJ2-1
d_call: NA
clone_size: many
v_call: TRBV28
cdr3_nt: TGTGCCAGCAGTCATCTAGGTCAAAGCTCCTACAATGAGCAGTTCTTC
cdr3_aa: CASSHLGQSSYNEQFF

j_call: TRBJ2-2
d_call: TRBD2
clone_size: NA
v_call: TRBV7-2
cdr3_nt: TGTGCCAGCAGCTTAGTTGGGGGGGGCGGGGAGCTGTTTTTT
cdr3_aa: CASSLVGGGGELFF

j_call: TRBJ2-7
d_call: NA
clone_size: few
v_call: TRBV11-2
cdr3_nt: TGTGCCAGCAGCTCTGACTTGAAATCCTACAATGAGCAGTACTTC
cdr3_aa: CASSSDLKSYNEQYF

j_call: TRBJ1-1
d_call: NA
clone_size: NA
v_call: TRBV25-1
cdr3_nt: TGTGCCAGCAAGGGGGCTGAAGCTTTCTTT
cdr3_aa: CASKGAEAFF

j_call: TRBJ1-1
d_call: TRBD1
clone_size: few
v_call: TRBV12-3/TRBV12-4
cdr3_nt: TGTGCCAGCAGGACAGGGGGCGCGATGAACACTGAAGCTTTCTTT
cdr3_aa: CASRTGGAMNTEAFF

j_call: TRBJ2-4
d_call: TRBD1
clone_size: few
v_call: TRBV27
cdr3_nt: TGTGCCAGCAGTAGACTACAGGGGGGAGTGGACATTCAGTACTTC
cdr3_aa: CASSRLQGGVDIQYF

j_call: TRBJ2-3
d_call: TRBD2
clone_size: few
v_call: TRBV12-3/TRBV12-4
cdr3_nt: TGTGCCAGCACCCTAGCGGGACTCACAGATACGCAGTATTTT
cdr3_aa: CASTLAGLTDTQYF

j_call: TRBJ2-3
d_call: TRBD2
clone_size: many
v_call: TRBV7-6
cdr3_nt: TGTGCCAGCAGCTTACTAGCGGGAGAAGCAGATACGCAGTATTTT
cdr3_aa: CASSLLAGEADTQYF

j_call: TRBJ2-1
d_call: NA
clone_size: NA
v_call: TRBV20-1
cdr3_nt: TGCAGTGCTAGTCAGGTGTATCCCCGGGACATCAAGTTCTTC
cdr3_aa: CSASQVYPRDIKFF

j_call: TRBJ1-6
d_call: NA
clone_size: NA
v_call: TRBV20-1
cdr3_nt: TGCAGTGCTAGGGATGCTGGGGGCTATAATCCACCCCTCCACTTT
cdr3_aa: CSARDAGGYNPPLHF

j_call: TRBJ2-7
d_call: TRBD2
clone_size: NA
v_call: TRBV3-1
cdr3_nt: TGTGCCAGCAGCCACAGTCCCGGGACTAGTTTGAAGGGGGAGCAGTACTTC
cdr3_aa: CASSHSPGTSLKGEQYF

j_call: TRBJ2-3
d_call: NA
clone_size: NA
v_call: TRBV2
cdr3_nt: TGTGCCAGCAGCGACGTTTATGGGGTAGAAGATACGCAGTATTTT
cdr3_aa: CASSDVYGVEDTQYF

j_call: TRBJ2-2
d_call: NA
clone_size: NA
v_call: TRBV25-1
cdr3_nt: TGTGCCAGCACCGGGGAGCTGTTTTTT
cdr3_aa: CASTGELFF

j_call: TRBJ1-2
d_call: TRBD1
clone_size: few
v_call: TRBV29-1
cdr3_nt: TGCAGCGCGGGACAGTCTAACTATGGCTACACCTTC
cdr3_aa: CSAGQSNYGYTF

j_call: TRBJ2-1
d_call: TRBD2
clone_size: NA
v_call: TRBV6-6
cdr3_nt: TGTGCCAGCAGTTACCCGGGACTAGCGGGGGGTGAGCAGTTCTTC
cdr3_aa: CASSYPGLAGGEQFF

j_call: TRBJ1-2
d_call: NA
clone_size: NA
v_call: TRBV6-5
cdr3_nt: TGTGCCAGCAGTTACACGGGATCGGCTGGCTACACCTTC
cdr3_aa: CASSYTGSAGYTF

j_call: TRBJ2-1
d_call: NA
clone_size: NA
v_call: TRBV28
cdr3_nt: TGTGCCAGCAGCTTAATGGGGCCCTCCTACAATGAGCAGTTCTTC
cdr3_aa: CASSLMGPSYNEQFF